This TCR beta chain was recovered during a study of blood T cell repertoires in COVID-19. Study as a whole: Some COVID-19 samples were acute and others convalescent; all came from the United States, Italy and Spain. T cells, B-cell-depleted T cells, or PBMCs supplied cDNA or gDNA.

Original data processing: By means of reference gene primer amplification, nucleated cell counts were estimated. Assay: immunoSEQ multiplex PCR; the TCRdb copy retains only in-frame clones and omits some. V and J calls and clone size come straight from that table; D and trimming were deduced from the DNA. In the table there are 150,000 to 200,000 clones, 92% of which are singletons. CDR3 length equals 16 residues. Germline-derived CDR1 and CDR2 are SGHRS and YFSETQ. Unmatched junction bases numbered 12, after V lost 4 bases and J lost 6 bases. Followed over time, Seattle patients had been enrolled while infection was active.

The specimen was peripheral blood. V is TRBV5-1 and J is TRBJ1-4, with 7 positions matching TRBD1. The clonotype was recovered from a man between 25 and 39 years old with COVID-19, enrolled during active disease. CDR3 protein: CASSPLPGTEDEKLFF. The CDR3, as DNA: TGCGCCAGCAGCCCCCTTCCCGGGACAGAAGATGAAAAACTGTTTTTT. Supplemented by reference TRBV5-1 and TRBJ1-4, the full variable domain reads KAGVTQTPRYLIKTRGQQVTLSCSPISGHRSVSWYQQTPGQGLQFLFEYFSETQRNKGNFPGRFSGRQFSNSRSEMNVSTLELGDSALYLCASSPLPGTEDEKLFFGSGTQLSVL.